Given below is one T cell receptor (beta chain) in context. This entry is derived from a study of blood T cell repertoires in COVID-19. Whole-study context: From T cells, B-cell-depleted T cells, or PBMCs came the material, which was cDNA or gDNA.

Participant ages covered roughly 18 to 89 years across 24 US areas. Participants' own reports of clinical history determined their cohort assignment. The method was immunoSEQ multiplex PCR; TCRdb's version includes in-frame clones alone and lacks a portion of them. Among around 250,000 clones listed, approximately 85% were seen once. CDR1 and CDR2 (germline): SEHNR, FQNEAQ (reference sequence). Deletions cut 2 bases from V and 4 bases from J, with 11 bases between. CDR3 length: 14 amino acids. This chain connects TRBV7-9 to TRBJ1-1; the D gene is possibly TRBD1 (6 bases). Sequencing was performed on PBMCs or T cells enriched from blood (not recorded which). This TCR was recovered from a woman aged 50 to 60 who had recovered from COVID-19. CDR3 residues: CASSLRGWSTEAFF. The CDR3 DNA is TGTGCCAGCAGCTTAAGGGGGTGGAGCACTGAAGCTTTCTTT.